This T cell receptor (beta chain) is drawn from a study of blood T cell repertoires in COVID-19. Study overall: There were acute and convalescent COVID-19 samples, and they came from the United States, Italy and Spain. PBMCs, B-cell-depleted T cells, or T cells were the source of the cDNA or gDNA that made up the material.

Generated by immunoSEQ multiplex PCR, the TCRdb table keeps only in-frame clones and is missing some. The table has more than 150,000 clones, roughly 80% seen once; the top ten hold roughly 14%. With V trimmed by 4 bases and J by 6 bases, 6 bases remained unmatched. The CDR3 contains 15 residues. Germline CDR1 reads LNHDA; CDR2 reads SQIVND (reference sequence). This clone was counted only a few times. The sample taken for sequencing was peripheral blood. This TCR came from a man under 40 with active or convalescent COVID-19. The chain couples TRBV19 to TRBJ2-1; TRBD2 aligns across 10 bases. The CDR3 here is CASSRGLAGANEQFF. As DNA, the CDR3 is TGTGCCAGTAGTAGGGGGCTAGCGGGAGCCAATGAGCAGTTCTTC.